This T cell receptor beta chain was sequenced for a study of T cell repertoires in cytomegalovirus infection. Notes on the study in general: Ex vivo, HLA-C-restricted CMV-specific TCR beta clonotypes prevailed over the rest of the response.

Germline CDR1 and CDR2: SGHVS and FQNEAQ. Trimming pared 5 bases from V and 3 bases from J, leaving 8 bases between. The CDR3 totals 13 residues. Each CDR3 protein gets one entry after TCRdb re-called the reads with MiXCR. Found here are 51,000 or so distinct CDR3 sequences, around a fifth of them singletons; the top ten hold around 77%. Notes on this clonotype: Its antigen is not known.

V usage is TRBV7-8 and J usage is TRBJ2-1; D call uncertain. The sequenced sample was CD8+ T cells from cultured PBMCs, obtained from culture after CMV antigen stimulation. The sequence was obtained from a human donor in good health (CMV status not recorded). Some clones in this sample may be carry-over from other donors' samples. Here the CDR3 reads CASSLSDYNEQFF. CDR3 in DNA: TGTGCCAGCAGCCTGTCGGACTACAATGAGCAGTTCTTC.